This record covers a single T cell receptor (beta chain). The antigen it recognizes is unknown. Base qualities are not recorded, but no much larger clone differs from it by a single base. The data derive from a study of T cell responses to AZD1222 COVID-19 vaccine (dated by TCRdb to 2020 to 2023). Describing the broader study: A total of around 240 trial participants underwent TCR sequencing, of whom 207 had received two doses of AZD1222 and around 25 had received two doses of the MenACWY control vaccine. Trial participants were enrolled by age into subgroups of 18-55, 56-69 and 70-plus years, and around 150, 28 and 57 TCR-sequenced participants, respectively, were included in these subgroups. Overall results and qualifications from the work: Epitopes outside the regions mutated in the B.1.351 and B.1.1.7 variants were reportedly recognized by nearly half of the unique spike-specific TCRs. Because no samples from the day 14 peak response were available, repertoires could be characterized only after the peak T cell response. Vaccine-associated CD4 TCRs spanned the whole spike protein, with dominant responses in regions 160-218 and 743-854. The 56-69-year group was small, and its depth increase did not reach significance, likely because of low power. Participants were mostly white British, with more females than males. The authors suggested clonal diversity may have been underestimated. Conclusions about previously exposed vaccinees are limited because only 6 or 7 AZD1222 recipients were SARS-CoV-2 seropositive at baseline. After two AZD1222 doses, spike-specific TCR breadth and depth were significantly higher than at day 0 and than in MenACWY recipients.

The time point tag for this specimen amounts to: about 28 days (+/-7) after the second vaccine dose. AZD1222 recipients whose second dose came at about 4 weeks and those whose second dose came at about 12 weeks were combined into one group, since spike-specific TCR depth and breadth did not differ between the two schedules. Vaccinee samples came from UK trials COV001 and COV002, including a single-blind randomized controlled phase 2/3 trial of AZD1222 (ChAdOx1 nCoV-19) in healthy adults. For TCRbeta chain sequencing, PBMC samples from trial participants were taken at day 0 and at day 28 after the second dose. The CDR3 regions of human TCRbeta chains were analyzed by immunosequencing. In the authors' own workflow: TCRs in the repertoires were matched against a reference library of SARS-CoV-2-specific TCRs that had been generated with the MIRA antigen-specificity platform. Breadth was defined as the fraction of unique TCRs that were SARS-CoV-2-associated, and depth was defined as the fraction of total T cells that were SARS-CoV-2-associated. Using the MIRA data, each spike-specific TCR was assigned both to the spike region to which the TCR was reactive and to a CD4 or CD8 class. Log10-transformed breadth and depth values were compared by one-way ANOVA with Sidak's multiple comparisons tests. Entries here come from immuneACCESS through TCRdb and include only in-frame sequences with V and J called. Some clones fail to appear in such tables; in the studies checked, an unresolved V gene covers under half of the shortfall, and the cause of the remainder is unknown. The DNA gave D and trimming, while V, J and clone size come from that table. This sample has 95,000 to 130,000 clones in its table, and roughly 92% of those were observed once. The ten biggest clones cover around 1.6% of the sample.

The CDR3 sequence holds 11 residues, the cysteine and phenylalanine included. Only the CDR3 portion is preserved as DNA: 33 bases, with reading frame beginning at the first base. As encoded in the germline V gene (reference sequence), CDR1 is DFQATT while CDR2 is SNEGSKA. The source material was peripheral blood, sampled 28 days after the second AZD1222 dose. This receptor was obtained from an adult who received the AZD1222 COVID-19 vaccine. The rearranged segments are TRBV20-1 and TRBJ2-1, and 8 junction bases match TRBD2. The CDR3 protein is CSISGENEQFF. The DNA sequence reads TGCAGCATTAGCGGGGAGAATGAGCAGTTCTTC.